The T cell receptor beta chain described here comes from a study of cytomegalovirus exposure and HLA in healthy donors. The CDR3 spans 13 residues. Trimming removed 0 bases from V and 1 base from J, with 3 bases in between. Germline V lookup: CDR1 GTSNPN, CDR2 SVGIG (reference sequence). The study ran its PCR with 60 Vbeta and 13 Jbeta primers. Sequencing was performed with immunoSEQ multiplex PCR; in TCRdb, only in-frame clones are kept and a portion is missing. The sample table includes some 75,000 clones. The sequencing sample was made of PBMCs. The rearrangement joins TRBV30 to TRBJ2-2, with no clear D. This clonotype originated in a boy between 5 and 17 years old in good health and CMV-seronegative. CDR3 sequence: CAWSVQNTGELFF. In DNA, the CDR3 is TGTGCCTGGAGTGTACAGAACACCGGGGAGCTGTTTTTT.